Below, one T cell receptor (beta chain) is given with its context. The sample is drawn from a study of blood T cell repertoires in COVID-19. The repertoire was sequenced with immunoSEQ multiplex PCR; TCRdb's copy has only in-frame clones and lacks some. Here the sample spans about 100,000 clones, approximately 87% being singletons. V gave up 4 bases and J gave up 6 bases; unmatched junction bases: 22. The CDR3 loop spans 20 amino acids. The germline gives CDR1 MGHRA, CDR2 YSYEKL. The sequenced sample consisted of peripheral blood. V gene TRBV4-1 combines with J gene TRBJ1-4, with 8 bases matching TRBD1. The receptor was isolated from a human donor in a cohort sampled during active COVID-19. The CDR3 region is CASSRNQGQGALVYYEKLFF. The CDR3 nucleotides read TGCGCCAGCAGCCGAAACCAAGGGCAGGGGGCTCTGGTCTATTATGAAAAACTGTTTTTT.